One and the same sample provided the 9 T cell receptor beta chains below, sequenced in a study of cytomegalovirus exposure and HLA in healthy donors. PCR employed 60 Vbeta and 13 Jbeta primers. Only in-frame clones appear in the TCRdb table, and some are missing; sequencing was by immunoSEQ multiplex PCR. The sample has approximately 110,000 clones; 81% are singletons. Sequenced sample: PBMCs. Receptors were obtained from a woman aged 25 to 39 in good health and CMV-seronegative.

The chain combines TRBV5-6 with TRBJ2-1, with 8 nucleotides matching TRBD2. Germline V lookup: CDR1 SGHDT, CDR2 YYEEEE. With 3 bases clipped from V and 0 bases from J, the junction kept 5 bases outside the gene matches. CDR3 length equals 16 residues. The CDR3 sequence: CASSSLAGPSYNEQFF. The CDR3 bases are TGTGCCAGCAGCTCCTTAGCGGGACCCTCCTACAATGAGCAGTTCTTC.

The rearrangement links TRBV6-5 to TRBJ1-4; 7 bases match TRBD1. V was pared by 8 bases and J by 6 bases, with 9 bases of the junction left unmatched. This CDR3 contains 14 residues. Looked up from germline, CDR1 is MNHEY and CDR2 is SVGAGI. CDR3 amino acids: CASSETGADEKLFF. The CDR3 bases are TGTGCCAGCTCGGAAACAGGGGCAGATGAAAAACTGTTTTTT.

The chain links TRBV5-5 to TRBJ2-7; weak D call: TRBD1 (6 bases). Germline V gene lookup returns CDR1 SGHKS and CDR2 YYEKEE (reference sequence). The length of the CDR3 is 14 residues. Trimming left V 5 bases short and J 3 bases short, with 15 bases between. This CDR3 reads CASSLTGSIYEQYF. DNA for the CDR3: TGTGCCAGCAGTTTAACAGGGTCCATCTACGAGCAGTACTTC.

This clone was seen only a few times. V and J are TRBV7-2 and TRBJ2-3, with D perhaps TRBD2 (6 bases). V lost 1 base and J lost 5, with 13 bases in between. This CDR3 is 15 amino acids long. Germline V gene data show CDR1 as SGHTA and CDR2 as FQGNSA. The CDR3 protein is CASSLVTGVQDTQYF. The CDR3 DNA sequence: TGTGCCAGCAGCTTAGTAACGGGAGTGCAAGATACGCAGTATTTT.

V and J are TRBV19 and TRBJ2-6; the D is unclear. Trimming left V 0 bases short and J 0 bases short, with 9 bases between. The CDR3 totals 17 residues. Germline V CDR1 and CDR2: LNHDA, SQIVND (reference sequence). The CDR3 sequence is CASSIEGVFSGANVLTF. In DNA, the CDR3 is TGTGCCAGTAGTATAGAGGGCGTCTTCTCTGGGGCCAACGTCCTGACTTTC.

This sequence joins TRBV12-5 and TRBJ2-3, with D unresolved. The length of the CDR3 is 11 residues. Trimming left V 5 bases short and J 6 bases short, with 6 bases between. Germline assignment: CDR1 LGHNT and CDR2 FRNRAP. The CDR3 DNA reads as TGTGCTAGTGGTCCCCTGGATACGCAGTATTTT. It encodes CASGPLDTQYF.

The V gene is TRBV11-3, the J gene TRBJ2-2; TRBD1 might be the D (5 bases). CDR1 SGHNT and CDR2 YENEEA come from the germline V gene. The CDR3 spans 15 residues. The V gene lost 0 bases and the J gene lost 0 bases, with 5 bases spanning the gap. The CDR3 spells CASSLEGANTGELFF. The CDR3 nucleotides read TGTGCCAGCAGCTTAGAAGGGGCGAACACCGGGGAGCTGTTTTTT. The variable domain in full, with the rest retrieved from reference TRBV11-3 and TRBJ2-2, is EAGVVQSPRYKIIEKKQPVAFWCNPISGHNTLYWYLQNLGQGPELLIRYENEEAVDDSQLPKDRFSAERLKGVDSTLKIQPAELGDSAVYLCASSLEGANTGELFFGEGSRLTVL.

J is TRBJ2-1 and V is TRBV28, with D hard to call. Trimming shortened V by 10 bases and J by 4 bases, and 11 bases separated the two germline ends. The CDR3 has 12 residues. Germline V gene data show CDR1 as MDHEN and CDR2 as SYDVKM. The CDR3 DNA sequence: TGTGCCACCTCCCGAGAGTACAATGAGCAGTTCTTC. This translates into CATSREYNEQFF.

Remarks on this clone: The sample has other DNA sequences that encode this CDR3 too. The chain combines TRBV11-2 with TRBJ2-3; D may be TRBD2 (5 bases). CDR1 is SGHAT, CDR2 FQNNGV, per germline. Trimming took 0 bases from V and 3 from J, leaving 7 bases between them. The CDR3 extends over 14 amino acids. The CDR3 protein is CASSLDLATDTQYF. Written as DNA, the CDR3 is TGTGCCAGCAGCTTAGACCTAGCTACAGATACGCAGTATTTT.